Below are 6 T cell receptor beta chains sequenced from a single sample in a study of Ad26.COV2.S vaccination and SARS-CoV-2 variants. Treatment noted: some 20 received Ad26.COV2.S at low or high dose, single or two shots; a few received placebo; per-sample allocation not given. Sampling was performed 63 days after the first vaccine or placebo injection. This table comes from immunoSEQ multiplex PCR, and its TCRdb copy is limited to in-frame clones, with some not included. The repertoire holds 400,000 to 500,000 clones, with more than 75% as singletons. Sequenced material: peripheral blood, taken in a trial of Ad26.COV2.S vaccine versus placebo. These TCRs come from a person aged 18-60 years who received the Ad26.COV2.S COVID-19 vaccine or a placebo.

This sequence joins TRBV11-2 and TRBJ1-1; D is unresolved. The CDR3 length is 15 residues. Germline values: CDR1 SGHAT, CDR2 FQNNGV. The germline V and J ends were trimmed by 0 bases and 8 bases, with 16 bases remaining between them. CDR3 protein: CASSLDGNQGTEAFF. CDR3 bases: TGTGCCAGCAGCTTAGATGGCAACCAAGGCACAGAAGCTTTCTTT.

In this sample, this clone turned up once. CDR3 loop: CAISESGGQNYGYTF. The CDR3 DNA is TGTGCCATCAGTGAGTCGGGGGGACAGAACTATGGCTACACCTTC. The chain has TRBV10-3 and TRBJ1-2; 7 bases are shared with TRBD1. Germline V gene lookup returns CDR1 ENHRY and CDR2 SYGVKD. The V gene end was trimmed by 0 bases and the J gene end by 2 bases; junction bases not matched to a gene: 3. This CDR3 contains 15 residues.

This rearrangement joins TRBV3-1 (or the pseudogene TRBV3-2) to TRBJ2-2; D is uncertain. V was trimmed by 4 bases and J by 1 base, leaving 16 bases between them. The CDR3 contains 17 residues. Germline values: CDR1 LGHDT, CDR2 YNNKEL (reference sequence). The DNA for the CDR3 is TGTGCCAGCAGCCCCACGGCGCCATACAGGAACACCGGGGAGCTGTTTTTT. Its translation: CASSPTAPYRNTGELFF.

Here the CDR3 reads CASSLWPGTDNTEAFF. The CDR3 coding sequence is TGTGCCAGCAGCTTGTGGCCCGGGACAGATAACACTGAAGCTTTCTTT. J is TRBJ1-1 and V is TRBV5-5; 7 bases are shared with TRBD1. Germline lookup yields CDR1 SGHKS and CDR2 YYEKEE (reference sequence). The CDR3 has 16 amino acids. The V and J ends lost 1 base and 2 bases, in that order; junction bases with no gene match: 8.

V is TRBV6-1 and J is TRBJ1-6, with D hard to call. V shed 2 bases and J shed 4 bases, with 6 bases lying between them. Germline V CDR1 and CDR2: MNHNS, SASEGT. This CDR3 has 14 amino acids. The CDR3 here is CASSELRYNSPLHF. For the CDR3, the DNA is TGTGCCAGCAGTGAACTCAGGTATAATTCACCCCTCCACTTT.

The J gene is TRBJ2-6, the V gene TRBV7-8; D unresolved. The germline CDR1 and CDR2 sequences are SGHVS and FQNEAQ. Trimming cost V 1 base and J 2 bases, with 6 bases left between them. The CDR3 is 15 amino acids. Written as DNA, the CDR3 is TGTGCCAGCAGCTTAGGGTTTGCTGGGGCCAACGTCCTGACTTTC. Amino acids: CASSLGFAGANVLTF.